This TCR beta chain was documented in a study of blood T cells in healthy people across ages. Study results and caveats: The lack of PBMC sorting stopped any conclusive naive versus antigen-experienced comparison. Across the age range, TCR beta diversity per million T cells fell in a roughly linear way. Long-lived and aged donors differed, with more naive CD4+ cells and higher diversity in the long-lived.

The CDR3 length is 14 residues. V dropped 6 bases and J dropped 5 bases, with 15 bases sitting between them. The germline CDR1 and CDR2 sequences are SEHNR and FQNEAQ (reference sequence). This clonotype was counted only a few times. Its cognate antigen is unknown. A second PCR of 7 to 11 cycles used a sample-barcoded 5' primer and a J-beta primer mix. TCRdb used MiXCR to reprocess the 5' RACE reads, holding one entry per CDR3 protein. The sample lists some 900,000 distinct CDR3 sequences, roughly 48% seen once, with roughly 12% in the top ten. Extraction yielded at least 6 micrograms of total RNA per sample.

Material: blood. This receptor was identified in a man aged 25 to 40 in good health. V and J are TRBV7-9 and TRBJ2-3; no definite D call. CDR3 amino acids: CASSRFEDRDTQYF. The CDR3 DNA reads as TGTGCCAGCAGTCGTTTTGAGGACCGAGATACGCAGTATTTT. The whole variable domain, filled in from reference TRBV7-9 and TRBJ2-3, reads DTGVSQNPRHKITKRGQNVTFRCDPISEHNRLYWYRQTLGQGPEFLTYFQNEAQLEKSRLLSDRFSAERPKGSFSTLEIQRTEQGDSAMYLCASSRFEDRDTQYFGPGTRLTVL.